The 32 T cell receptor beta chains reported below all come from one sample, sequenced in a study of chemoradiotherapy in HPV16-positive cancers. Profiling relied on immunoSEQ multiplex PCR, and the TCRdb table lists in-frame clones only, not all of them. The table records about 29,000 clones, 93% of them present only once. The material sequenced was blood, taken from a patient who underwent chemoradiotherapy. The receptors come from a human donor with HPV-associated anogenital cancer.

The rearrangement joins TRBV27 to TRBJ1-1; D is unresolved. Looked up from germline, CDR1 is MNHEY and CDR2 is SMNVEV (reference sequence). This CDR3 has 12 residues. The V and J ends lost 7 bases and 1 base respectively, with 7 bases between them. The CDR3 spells CASKRPNTEAFF. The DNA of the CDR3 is TGTGCCAGCAAACGACCGAACACTGAAGCTTTCTTT.

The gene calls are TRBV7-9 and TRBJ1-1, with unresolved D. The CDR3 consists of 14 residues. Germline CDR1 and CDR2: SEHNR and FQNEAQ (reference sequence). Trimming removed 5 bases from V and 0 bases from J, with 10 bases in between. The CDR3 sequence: CASSDLLMNTEAFF. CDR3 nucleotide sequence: TGTGCCAGCAGCGACCTTCTTATGAACACTGAAGCTTTCTTT.

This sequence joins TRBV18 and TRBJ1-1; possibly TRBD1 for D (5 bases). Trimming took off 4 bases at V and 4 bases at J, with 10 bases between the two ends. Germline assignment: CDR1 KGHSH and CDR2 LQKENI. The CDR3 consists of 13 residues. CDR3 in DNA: TGTGCCAGCTCACAAGGGGCGGGCACTGAAGCTTTCTTT. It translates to CASSQGAGTEAFF.

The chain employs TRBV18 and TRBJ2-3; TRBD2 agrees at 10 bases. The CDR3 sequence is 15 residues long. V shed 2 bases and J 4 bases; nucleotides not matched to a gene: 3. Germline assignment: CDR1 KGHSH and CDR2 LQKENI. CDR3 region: CASSPMGTSADTQYF. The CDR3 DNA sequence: TGTGCCAGCTCACCAATGGGGACTAGCGCAGATACGCAGTATTTT.

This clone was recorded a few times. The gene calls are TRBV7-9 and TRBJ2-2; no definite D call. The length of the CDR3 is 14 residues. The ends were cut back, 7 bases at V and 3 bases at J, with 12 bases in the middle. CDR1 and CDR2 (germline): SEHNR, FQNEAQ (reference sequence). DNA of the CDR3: TGTGCCAGCAAAGACACCGAGTACACCGGGGAGCTGTTTTTT. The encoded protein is CASKDTEYTGELFF.

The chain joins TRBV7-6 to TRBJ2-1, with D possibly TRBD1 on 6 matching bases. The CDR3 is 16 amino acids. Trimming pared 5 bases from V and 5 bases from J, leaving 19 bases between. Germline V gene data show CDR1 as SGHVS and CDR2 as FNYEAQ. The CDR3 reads CASSPIQGQTHNEQFF. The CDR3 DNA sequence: TGTGCCAGCAGCCCGATACAGGGCCAGACCCACAATGAGCAGTTCTTC. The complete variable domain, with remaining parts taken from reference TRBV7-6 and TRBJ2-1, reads GAGVSQSPRYKVTKRGQDVALRCDPISGHVSLYWYRQALGQGPEFLTYFNYEAQQDKSGLPNDRFSAERPEGSISTLTIQRTEQRDSAMYRCASSPIQGQTHNEQFFGPGTRLTVL.

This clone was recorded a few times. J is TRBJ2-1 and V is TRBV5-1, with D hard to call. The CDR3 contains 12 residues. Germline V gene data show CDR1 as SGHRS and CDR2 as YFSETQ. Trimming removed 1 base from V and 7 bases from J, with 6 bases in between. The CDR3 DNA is TGCGCCAGCAGCTTGATCACTAATGAGCAGTTCTTC. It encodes CASSLITNEQFF.

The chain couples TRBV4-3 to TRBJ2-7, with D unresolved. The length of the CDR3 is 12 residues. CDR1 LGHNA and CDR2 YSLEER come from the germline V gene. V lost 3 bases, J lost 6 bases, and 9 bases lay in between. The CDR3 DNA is TGCGCCAGCAGCCACCCGAATGGCGAGCAGTACTTC. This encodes CASSHPNGEQYF.

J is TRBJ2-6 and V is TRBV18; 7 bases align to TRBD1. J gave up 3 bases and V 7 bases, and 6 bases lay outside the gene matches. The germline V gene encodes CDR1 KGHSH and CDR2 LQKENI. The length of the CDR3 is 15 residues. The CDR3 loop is CASFQQGSGANVLTF. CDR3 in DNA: TGTGCCAGCTTCCAACAGGGGAGTGGGGCCAACGTCCTGACTTTC.

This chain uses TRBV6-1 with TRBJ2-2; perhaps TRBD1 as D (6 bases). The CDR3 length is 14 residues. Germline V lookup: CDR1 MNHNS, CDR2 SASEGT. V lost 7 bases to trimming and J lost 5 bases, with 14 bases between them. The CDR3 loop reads CASTIEGVTGELFF. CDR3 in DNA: TGTGCCAGCACCATAGAGGGGGTGACCGGGGAGCTGTTTTTT.

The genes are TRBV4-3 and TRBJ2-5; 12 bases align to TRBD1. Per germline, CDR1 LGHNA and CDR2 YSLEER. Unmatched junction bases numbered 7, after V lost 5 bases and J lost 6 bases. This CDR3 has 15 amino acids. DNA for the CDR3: TGCGCCAGCAGCTATGGGACAGGGGGCATGAAGACCCAGTACTTC. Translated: CASSYGTGGMKTQYF.

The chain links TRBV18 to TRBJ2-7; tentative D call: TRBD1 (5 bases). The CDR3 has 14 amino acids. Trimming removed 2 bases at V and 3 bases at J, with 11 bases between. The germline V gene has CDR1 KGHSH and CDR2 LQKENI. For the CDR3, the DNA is TGTGCCAGCTCACCAAGAACACAGGTCTACGAGCAGTACTTC. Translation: CASSPRTQVYEQYF. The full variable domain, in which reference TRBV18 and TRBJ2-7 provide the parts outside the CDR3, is NAGVMQNPRHLVRRRGQEARLRCSPMKGHSHVYWYRQLPEEGLKFMVYLQKENIIDESGMPKERFSAEFPKEGPSILRIQQVVRGDSAAYFCASSPRTQVYEQYFGPGTRLTVT.

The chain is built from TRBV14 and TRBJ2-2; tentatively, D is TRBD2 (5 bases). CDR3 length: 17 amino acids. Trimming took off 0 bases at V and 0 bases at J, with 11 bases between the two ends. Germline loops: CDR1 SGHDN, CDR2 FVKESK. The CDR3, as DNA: TGTGCCAGCAGCCAAGATCGGCTAGCCGCGAACACCGGGGAGCTGTTTTTT. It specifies CASSQDRLAANTGELFF.

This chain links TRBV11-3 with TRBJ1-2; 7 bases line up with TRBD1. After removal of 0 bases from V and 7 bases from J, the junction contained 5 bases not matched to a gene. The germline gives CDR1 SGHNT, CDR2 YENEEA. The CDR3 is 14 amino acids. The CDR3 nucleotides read TGTGCCAGCAGCTTAGAGCAGGGGGTAGGTGGCTACACCTTC. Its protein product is CASSLEQGVGGYTF.

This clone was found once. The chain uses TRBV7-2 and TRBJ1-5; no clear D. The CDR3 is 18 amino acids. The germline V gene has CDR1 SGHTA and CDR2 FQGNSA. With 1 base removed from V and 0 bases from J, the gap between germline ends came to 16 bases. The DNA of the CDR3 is TGTGCCAGCAGCTTAGAATTCGCGACGAGATTTAGCAATCAGCCCCAGCATTTT. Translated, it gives CASSLEFATRFSNQPQHF.

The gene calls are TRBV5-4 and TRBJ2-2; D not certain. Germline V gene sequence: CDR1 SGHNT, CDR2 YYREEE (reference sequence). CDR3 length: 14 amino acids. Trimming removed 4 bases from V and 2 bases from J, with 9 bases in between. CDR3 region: CASSDRTNTGELFF. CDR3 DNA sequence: TGTGCCAGCAGCGACCGAACAAACACCGGGGAGCTGTTTTTT.

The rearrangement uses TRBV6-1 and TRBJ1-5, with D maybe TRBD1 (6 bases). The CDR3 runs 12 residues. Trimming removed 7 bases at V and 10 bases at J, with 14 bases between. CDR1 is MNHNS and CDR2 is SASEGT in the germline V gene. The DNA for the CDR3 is TGTGCCAGCACAAAACTCAGGGGACCCCAGCATTTT. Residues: CASTKLRGPQHF.

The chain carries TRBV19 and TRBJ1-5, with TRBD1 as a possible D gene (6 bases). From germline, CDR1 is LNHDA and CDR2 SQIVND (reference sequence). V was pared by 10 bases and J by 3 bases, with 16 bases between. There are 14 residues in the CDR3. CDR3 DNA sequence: TGTGCCACTAAGGGGGGCAGGGCCAATCAGCCCCAGCATTTT. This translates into CATKGGRANQPQHF.

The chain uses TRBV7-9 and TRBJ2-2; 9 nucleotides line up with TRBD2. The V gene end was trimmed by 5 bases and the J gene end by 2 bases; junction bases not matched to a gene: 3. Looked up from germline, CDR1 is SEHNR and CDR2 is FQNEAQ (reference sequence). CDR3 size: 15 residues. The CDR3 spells CASSPSGDNTGELFF. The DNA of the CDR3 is TGTGCCAGCAGCCCTAGCGGGGACAACACCGGGGAGCTGTTTTTT.

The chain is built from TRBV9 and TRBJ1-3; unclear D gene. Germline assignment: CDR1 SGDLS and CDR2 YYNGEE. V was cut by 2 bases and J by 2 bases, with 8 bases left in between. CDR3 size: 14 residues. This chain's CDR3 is CASSVDGTGNTIYF. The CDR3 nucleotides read TGTGCCAGCAGCGTCGACGGTACTGGAAACACCATATATTTT.

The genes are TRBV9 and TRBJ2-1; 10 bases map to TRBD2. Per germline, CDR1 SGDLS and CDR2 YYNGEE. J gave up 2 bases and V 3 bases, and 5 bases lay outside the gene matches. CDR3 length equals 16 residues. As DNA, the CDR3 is TGTGCCAGCAGCGCGGACAGCGGGGGGGCCTACAATGAGCAGTTCTTC. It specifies CASSADSGGAYNEQFF.

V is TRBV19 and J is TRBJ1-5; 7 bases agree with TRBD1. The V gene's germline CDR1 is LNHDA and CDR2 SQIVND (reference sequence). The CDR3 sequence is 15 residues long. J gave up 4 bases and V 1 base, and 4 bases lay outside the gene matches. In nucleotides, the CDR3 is TGTGCCAGTAGTATAGGGGACAGTAGGAATCAGCCCCAGCATTTT. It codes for CASSIGDSRNQPQHF. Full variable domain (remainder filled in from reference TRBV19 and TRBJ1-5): DGGITQSPKYLFRKEGQNVTLSCEQNLNHDAMYWYRQDPGQGLRLIYYSQIVNDFQKGDIAEGYSVSREKKESFPLTVTSAQKNPTAFYLCASSIGDSRNQPQHFGDGTRLSIL.

The CDR3 loop reads CASSGDTGELFF. The CDR3 coding sequence is TGTGCCAGCTCAGGGGATACCGGGGAGCTGTTTTTT. This sequence joins TRBV18 and TRBJ2-2, with no clear D. Germline V lookup: CDR1 KGHSH, CDR2 LQKENI. There are 12 residues in the CDR3. V was trimmed by 5 bases and J by 5 bases, leaving 6 bases between them.

This chain's CDR3 is CASSVDEGNTIYF. CDR3 in DNA: TGTGCCAGCAGCGTAGACGAAGGAAACACCATATATTTT. V is TRBV9 and J is TRBJ1-3; D gene ambiguous. This CDR3 contains 13 residues. V was clipped by 0 bases and J by 4 bases, with 5 bases between them. Germline-derived CDR1 and CDR2 are SGDLS and YYNGEE.

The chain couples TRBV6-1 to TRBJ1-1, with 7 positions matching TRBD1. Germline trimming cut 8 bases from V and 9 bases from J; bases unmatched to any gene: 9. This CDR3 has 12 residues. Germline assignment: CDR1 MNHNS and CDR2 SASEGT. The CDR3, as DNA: TGTGCCAGCCTGAGACAGGGAGACAAAGCTTTCTTT. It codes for CASLRQGDKAFF.

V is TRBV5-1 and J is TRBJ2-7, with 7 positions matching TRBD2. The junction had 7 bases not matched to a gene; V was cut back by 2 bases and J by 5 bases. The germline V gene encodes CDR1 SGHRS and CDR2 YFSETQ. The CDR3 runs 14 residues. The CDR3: CASSLGEGPDEQYF. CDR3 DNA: TGCGCCAGCAGCTTAGGGGAGGGTCCGGACGAGCAGTACTTC.

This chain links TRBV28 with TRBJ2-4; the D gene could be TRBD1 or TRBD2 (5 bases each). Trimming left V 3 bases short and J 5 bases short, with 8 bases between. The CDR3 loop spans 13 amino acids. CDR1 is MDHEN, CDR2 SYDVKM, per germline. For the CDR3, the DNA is TGTGCCAGCAGTTTGGGGGTTGAAAACATTCAGTACTTC. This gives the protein CASSLGVENIQYF. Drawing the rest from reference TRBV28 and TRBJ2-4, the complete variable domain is DVKVTQSSRYLVKRTGEKVFLECVQDMDHENMFWYRQDPGLGLRLIYFSYDVKMKEKGDIPEGYSVSREKKERFSLILESASTNQTSMYLCASSLGVENIQYFGAGTRLSVL.

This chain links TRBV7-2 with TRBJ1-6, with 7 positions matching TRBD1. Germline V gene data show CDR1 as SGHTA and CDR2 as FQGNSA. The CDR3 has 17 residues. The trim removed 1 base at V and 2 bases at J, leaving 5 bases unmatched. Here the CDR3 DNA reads TGTGCCAGCAGCTTAGGGTCAGGGGGTCCCTATAATTCACCCCTCCACTTT. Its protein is CASSLGSGGPYNSPLHF. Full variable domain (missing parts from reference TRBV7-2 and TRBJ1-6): GAGVSQSPSNKVTEKGKDVELRCDPISGHTALYWYRQSLGQGLEFLIYFQGNSAPDKSGLPSDRFSAERTGGSVSTLTIQRTQQEDSAVYLCASSLGSGGPYNSPLHFGNGTRLTVT.

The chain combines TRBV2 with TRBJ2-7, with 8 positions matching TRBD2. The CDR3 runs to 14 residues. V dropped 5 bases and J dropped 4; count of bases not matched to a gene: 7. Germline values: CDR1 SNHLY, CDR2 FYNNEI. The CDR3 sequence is CASSYGGAGYEQYF. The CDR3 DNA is TGTGCCAGCAGTTACGGGGGGGCCGGGTACGAGCAGTACTTC.

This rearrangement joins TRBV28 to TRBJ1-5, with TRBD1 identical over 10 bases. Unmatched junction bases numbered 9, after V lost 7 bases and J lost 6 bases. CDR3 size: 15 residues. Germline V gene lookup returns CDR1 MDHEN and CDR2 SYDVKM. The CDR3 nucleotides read TGTGCCAGCACTCTTTGGGGACAGGGGAGTCAGCCCCAGCATTTT. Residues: CASTLWGQGSQPQHF.

The CDR3 sequence is CASKVGGTDTQYF. The DNA for the CDR3 is TGTGCCAGCAAAGTCGGGGGGACAGATACGCAGTATTTT. The chain recombines TRBV2 with TRBJ2-3; TRBD2 matches at 7 bases. Germline V lookup: CDR1 SNHLY, CDR2 FYNNEI. The J segment lost 3 bases and the V segment lost 7 bases, leaving 4 bases of the junction unmatched. The CDR3 totals 13 residues.

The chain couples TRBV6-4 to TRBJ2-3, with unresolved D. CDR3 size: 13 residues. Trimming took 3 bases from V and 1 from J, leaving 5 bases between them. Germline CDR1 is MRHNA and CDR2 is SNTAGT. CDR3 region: CASSELGTDTQYF. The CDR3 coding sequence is TGTGCCAGCAGTGAATTAGGCACAGATACGCAGTATTTT.